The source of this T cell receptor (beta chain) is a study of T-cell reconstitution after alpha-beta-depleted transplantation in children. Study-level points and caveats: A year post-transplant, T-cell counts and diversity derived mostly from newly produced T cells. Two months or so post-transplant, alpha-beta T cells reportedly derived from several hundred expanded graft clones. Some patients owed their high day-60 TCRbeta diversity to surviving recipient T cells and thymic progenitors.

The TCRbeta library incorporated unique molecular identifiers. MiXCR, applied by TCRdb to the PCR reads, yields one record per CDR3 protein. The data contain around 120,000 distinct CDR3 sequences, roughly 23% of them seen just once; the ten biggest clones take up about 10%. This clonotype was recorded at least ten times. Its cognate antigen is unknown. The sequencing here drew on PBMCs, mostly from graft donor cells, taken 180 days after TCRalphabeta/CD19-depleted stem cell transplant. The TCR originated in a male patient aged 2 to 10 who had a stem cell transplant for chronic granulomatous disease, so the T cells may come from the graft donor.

The CDR3 sequence is CSVTTTGANVLTF. Written as DNA, the CDR3 is TGCAGCGTCACGACTACTGGGGCCAACGTCCTGACTTTC. The rearrangement joins TRBV29-1 to TRBJ2-6; D may be TRBD2 (5 bases). This CDR3 is 13 amino acids long. The V end was cut by 6 bases, the J end by 2 bases, with 8 bases between. The germline V gene has CDR1 SQVTM and CDR2 ANQGSEA.